What follows are 27 T cell receptor beta chains derived from one specimen sequenced in a study of cytomegalovirus exposure and HLA in healthy donors. The PCR used 60 Vbeta and 13 Jbeta primers. Clones were read by immunoSEQ multiplex PCR, and TCRdb kept only the in-frame ones, dropping some. The table has some 190,000 clones, 82% seen once; the top ten hold about 1.6%. The sample comprised PBMCs. Receptors were obtained from a man aged 35-49 years in good health and CMV-seronegative.

V and J are TRBV5-1 and TRBJ2-3; TRBD1 is a possible D gene (5 bases). This CDR3 comprises 16 residues. Germline CDR1 reads SGHRS; CDR2 reads YFSETQ. V lost 0 bases and J 2 bases, leaving 13 bases between the germline ends. The CDR3 DNA reads as TGCGCCAGCAGCTTGGGCTTGAACAGGCCCACAGATACGCAGTATTTT. Amino acids: CASSLGLNRPTDTQYF.

The chain carries TRBV7-2 and TRBJ2-1, with D possibly matching TRBD2 (5 bases). Germline V gives CDR1 SGHTA, CDR2 FQGNSA. Trimming removed 1 base from V and 7 bases from J, with 14 bases in between. This CDR3 region has 15 residues. Here the CDR3 reads CASSLVGAYSNEQFF. The CDR3 DNA is TGTGCCAGCAGCTTAGTGGGAGCTTATTCGAATGAGCAGTTCTTC.

The rearrangement uses TRBV5-4 and TRBJ2-7; 9 bases line up with TRBD2. The CDR3 has 15 amino acids. Trimming cost V 2 bases and J 2 bases; bases outside gene matches: 5. Germline V gene sequence: CDR1 SGHNT, CDR2 YYREEE (reference sequence). CDR3 in DNA: TGTGCCAGCAGCTTAGAGCGGGGGGCCGCCTACGAGCAGTACTTC. Translating gives CASSLERGAAYEQYF.

A few counts support this clone. V is TRBV7-9 and J is TRBJ1-2; D not resolved. Trimming shortened V by 1 base and J by 4 bases, and 10 bases separated the two germline ends. The CDR3 totals 14 residues. CDR1 SEHNR and CDR2 FQNEAQ come from the germline V gene (reference sequence). For the CDR3, the DNA is TGTGCCAGCAGCTTAGTAGGATGGGCCTATGGCTACACCTTC. It translates to CASSLVGWAYGYTF.

The chain couples TRBV7-8 to TRBJ2-1, with 13 positions matching TRBD2. The CDR3 consists of 16 residues. The J segment lost 6 bases and the V segment lost 1 base, leaving 3 bases of the junction unmatched. Germline CDR1 is SGHVS and CDR2 is FQNEAQ. The CDR3 DNA reads as TGTGCCAGCAGCTTAGAACTAGCGGGGGGGGTCAATGAGCAGTTCTTC. Translated: CASSLELAGGVNEQFF. Full variable domain (remainder filled in from reference TRBV7-8 and TRBJ2-1): GAGVSQSPRYKVAKRGQDVALRCDPISGHVSLFWYQQALGQGPEFLTYFQNEAQLDKSGLPSDRFFAERPEGSVSTLKIQRTQQEDSAVYLCASSLELAGGVNEQFFGPGTRLTVL.

The chain links TRBV5-1 to TRBJ2-7, with 7 bases matching TRBD1. The CDR3 contains 16 residues. The germline gives CDR1 SGHRS, CDR2 YFSETQ. Trimming at V came to 1 base and at J to 5 bases, leaving 12 bases not matched to a gene. The CDR3 protein is CASSLLIGGARDEQYF. In nucleotides, the CDR3 is TGCGCCAGCAGCTTGTTAATAGGGGGCGCTAGGGACGAGCAGTACTTC.

This sequence joins TRBV7-8 and TRBJ2-3; 10 bases match TRBD2. The CDR3 is 17 residues long. The germline CDR1 and CDR2 sequences are SGHVS and FQNEAQ. Trimming at V came to 2 bases and at J to 7 bases, leaving 12 bases not matched to a gene. CDR3 in DNA: TGTGCCAGCAGCTTAAGAGCAGCTAGCGGGGGCGGGAATACGCAGTATTTT. Translated, it gives CASSLRAASGGGNTQYF.

Regarding this clone: Within the sample, other DNA sequences also encode this same CDR3. The chain uses TRBV30 and TRBJ2-5; 9 nucleotides agree with TRBD2. Trimming took 3 bases from V and 4 from J; bases not matched to a gene: 3. The CDR3 has 13 residues. Germline assignment: CDR1 GTSNPN and CDR2 SVGIG (reference sequence). This CDR3 is CAWSAGLAETQYF. The CDR3, as DNA: TGTGCCTGGAGCGCGGGACTAGCAGAGACCCAGTACTTC.

The rearrangement links TRBV5-1 to TRBJ2-2, with 8 bases fitting TRBD2. The CDR3 totals 16 residues. Germline CDR1 is SGHRS and CDR2 is YFSETQ. With 3 bases clipped from V and 6 bases from J, the junction kept 10 bases outside the gene matches. The DNA of the CDR3 is TGCGCCAGCAGCTGGCCCGGGACTAGTTCCCCCGGGGAGCTGTTTTTT. Translated, it gives CASSWPGTSSPGELFF. Full variable domain (missing parts from reference TRBV5-1 and TRBJ2-2): KAGVTQTPRYLIKTRGQQVTLSCSPISGHRSVSWYQQTPGQGLQFLFEYFSETQRNKGNFPGRFSGRQFSNSRSEMNVSTLELGDSALYLCASSWPGTSSPGELFFGEGSRLTVL.

The V and J genes are TRBV14 and TRBJ2-7; D gene ambiguous. The V end lost 4 bases, the J end lost 0 bases, and 4 bases lay between the germline ends. This CDR3 is built from 12 residues. Germline V lookup: CDR1 SGHDN, CDR2 FVKESK. This CDR3 is CASSPSSYEQYF. The CDR3 coding sequence is TGTGCCAGCAGCCCTAGCTCCTACGAGCAGTACTTC.

This rearrangement joins TRBV7-2 to TRBJ2-1; 16 nucleotides line up with TRBD2. The CDR3 runs 14 residues. With 6 bases clipped from V and 15 bases from J, the junction kept 8 bases outside the gene matches. Germline assignment: CDR1 SGHTA and CDR2 FQGNSA. CDR3 amino acids: CASRAGTSGRDWFF. The DNA of the CDR3 is TGTGCCAGCAGGGCCGGGACTAGCGGGAGGGACTGGTTCTTC.

The rearrangement uses TRBV23-1 and TRBJ2-7; 8 bases align to TRBD1. TRBV23-1 carries the ORF label, with uncertain function. J was trimmed by 0 bases and V by 4 bases; bases with no gene match: 14. The CDR3 runs 18 residues. The CDR3 DNA reads TGCGCCAGCAGTCGCCTGGCCGCTCCGGGACAGGTCTCCTACGAGCAGTACTTC. Amino acids: CASSRLAAPGQVSYEQYF.

The chain carries TRBV19 and TRBJ2-7, with 11 positions matching TRBD1. This CDR3 region has 14 residues. CDR1 and CDR2 from the germline V gene are LNHDA and SQIVND (reference sequence). J was trimmed by 1 base and V by 7 bases; bases with no gene match: 3. This CDR3 is CASKGTGGSYEQYF. DNA of the CDR3: TGTGCCAGTAAGGGGACAGGGGGGTCCTACGAGCAGTACTTC.

The V and J genes are TRBV4-3 and TRBJ2-7; 11 bases align to TRBD1. Trimming at V came to 4 bases and at J to 4 bases, leaving 0 bases not matched to a gene. Looked up from germline, CDR1 is LGHNA and CDR2 is YSLEER. This CDR3 comprises 13 residues. The chain's CDR3 is CASSRDRGYEQYF. In DNA, the CDR3 is TGCGCCAGCAGCCGGGACAGGGGGTACGAGCAGTACTTC.

The chain links TRBV6-5 to TRBJ2-7; 12 bases map to TRBD1. In germline, CDR1 is MNHEY, CDR2 SVGAGI. V was clipped by 4 bases and J by 6 bases; unmatched bases: 7. This CDR3 spans 15 amino acids. Here the CDR3 reads CASSSTGQGAAEQYF. The CDR3 DNA follows: TGTGCCAGCAGTTCAACGGGACAGGGGGCTGCCGAGCAGTACTTC.

The rearrangement links TRBV5-1 to TRBJ2-3; TRBD2 agrees at 13 bases. CDR3 size: 14 residues. CDR1 is SGHRS, CDR2 YFSETQ, per germline. With V trimmed by 4 bases and J by 5 bases, 1 base remained unmatched. The CDR3 sequence: CASSGLAGEDTQYF. The CDR3 DNA is TGCGCCAGCAGCGGACTAGCGGGAGAAGATACGCAGTATTTT.

V usage is TRBV6-5 and J usage is TRBJ2-3; 10 positions agree with TRBD2. This CDR3 has 15 amino acids. Per germline, CDR1 MNHEY and CDR2 SVGAGI. V lost 6 bases to trimming and J lost 1 base; unmatched junction nucleotides: 4. CDR3 sequence (DNA): TGTGCCAGCAGCCTAGCGGGGGCCGGCACAGATACGCAGTATTTT. Its translation: CASSLAGAGTDTQYF.

V is TRBV11-2 and J is TRBJ1-2, with TRBD1 matching over 8 bases. Germline CDR1 reads SGHAT; CDR2 reads FQNNGV. Unmatched junction bases numbered 5, after V lost 2 bases and J lost 6 bases. The CDR3 is made up of 14 amino acids. CDR3 loop: CASSLSQGANGYTF. The DNA of the CDR3 is TGTGCCAGCAGCTTATCTCAGGGGGCGAATGGCTACACCTTC.

The sample holds a few counts of this clone. The rearrangement joins TRBV28 to TRBJ1-5; TRBD1 aligns across 10 bases. This CDR3 comprises 15 residues. Trimming removed 4 bases from V and 7 bases from J; junction bases left unmatched: 7. Germline CDR1 MDHEN, CDR2 SYDVKM. The DNA of the CDR3 is TGTGCCAGCAGTTCCCGACAGGGGGCCGGGCAGCCCCAGCATTTT. Amino acids: CASSSRQGAGQPQHF.

This chain links TRBV9 with TRBJ2-3; the match to TRBD1 covers 7 bases. CDR3 length: 14 amino acids. The germline CDR1 and CDR2 sequences are SGDLS and YYNGEE. The V segment lost 4 bases and the J segment 6 bases; nucleotides outside the gene matches: 8. This CDR3 reads CASSPTGVGDTQYF. The CDR3 nucleotides are TGTGCCAGCAGCCCTACAGGGGTAGGCGATACGCAGTATTTT.

V usage is TRBV19 and J usage is TRBJ2-7; 7 nucleotides line up with TRBD1. V dropped 3 bases and J dropped 6; count of bases not matched to a gene: 11. Germline-derived CDR1 and CDR2 are LNHDA and SQIVND (reference sequence). There are 15 residues in the CDR3. In nucleotides, the CDR3 is TGTGCCAGTAGTATCAGACAGGGTGGCTCGTCCGAGCAGTACTTC. Translation gives CASSIRQGGSSEQYF.

The V gene is TRBV6-5, the J gene TRBJ1-2; D is uncertain. The CDR3 spans 13 residues. V was clipped by 10 bases and J by 6 bases, with 18 bases between them. The germline CDR1 and CDR2 sequences are MNHEY and SVGAGI. The CDR3 spells CATQRTTTNGYTF. The DNA of the CDR3 is TGTGCCACCCAAAGGACTACCACCAATGGCTACACCTTC.

V gene TRBV4-1 combines with J gene TRBJ2-6; the match to TRBD1 covers 9 bases. The CDR3 sequence is 18 residues long. Germline assignment: CDR1 MGHRA and CDR2 YSYEKL. The J segment lost 0 bases and the V segment lost 5 bases, leaving 8 bases of the junction unmatched. The CDR3 sequence is CASSSRDRVSSGANVLTF. The CDR3 DNA reads TGCGCCAGCAGCTCACGGGACAGGGTCAGCTCTGGGGCCAACGTCCTGACTTTC.

The chain recombines TRBV7-3 with TRBJ2-1; D is uncertain. Trimming took 4 bases from V and 2 from J, leaving 6 bases between them. The CDR3 loop spans 13 amino acids. Germline CDR1 is SGHTA and CDR2 is FQGTGA. CDR3 protein: CASSSSPYNEQFF. In DNA form, the CDR3 reads TGTGCCAGCAGCTCGTCCCCCTACAATGAGCAGTTCTTC.

This rearrangement joins TRBV29-1 to TRBJ2-2; the D gene is possibly TRBD2 (8 bases). This CDR3 is built from 19 residues. Germline V CDR1 and CDR2: SQVTM, ANQGSEA. Trimming pared 3 bases from V and 1 base from J, leaving 24 bases between. CDR3 in DNA: TGCAGCGTTGAGGAGGGGGCGCTAGCGGGCTTCGGGAACACCGGGGAGCTGTTTTTT. Translation: CSVEEGALAGFGNTGELFF.

The chain joins TRBV30 to TRBJ1-5; TRBD1 might be the D (6 bases). V gave up 4 bases and J gave up 6 bases, with 16 bases separating them. CDR3 length: 14 residues. CDR1 and CDR2 from the germline V gene are GTSNPN and SVGIG (reference sequence). CDR3 region: CAWTSTSGVQPQHF. CDR3 DNA: TGTGCCTGGACGTCGACGTCAGGGGTTCAGCCCCAGCATTTT.

V and J are TRBV11-2 and TRBJ1-6, with 8 bases aligning to TRBD1. The CDR3 spans 18 residues. Germline CDR1 and CDR2: SGHAT and FQNNGV. Germline trimming cut 4 bases from V and 1 base from J; bases unmatched to any gene: 9. The CDR3 protein is CASSWPQGAGSYNSPLHF. Here the CDR3 DNA reads TGTGCCAGCAGCTGGCCGCAGGGGGCGGGGTCCTATAATTCACCCCTCCACTTT.